These T cell receptor beta chains were read from a single sample in a study of PD-L1 blockade in urothelial cancer. Profiled with immunoSEQ multiplex PCR; TCRdb holds only in-frame clones, not every one. The table lists around 80,000 clones, under 95% of them singletons. The sample in question was PBMCs, obtained around atezolizumab (anti-PD-L1) treatment. The source is a woman older than 75 with urothelial cancer. Each CDR3 is given without its conserved first and last residue. Only some rows state a clone size, as once, few, many or a class for expanded clones.

j_gene: TRBJ1-1; abundance: once; v_gene: TRBV25-1; len: 12; CDR3aa: ASSATGMNTEAF
j_gene: TRBJ2-7; abundance: NA; v_gene: TRBV7-2; len: 12; CDR3aa: ASSLVASGSEQY
j_gene: TRBJ1-3; abundance: NA; v_gene: TRBV5-8; len: 13; CDR3aa: ASSLDPGQGNTIY
j_gene: TRBJ1-1; abundance: NA; v_gene: TRBV11-2; len: 12; CDR3aa: ASSLDQSGLGAF
j_gene: TRBJ1-1; abundance: NA; v_gene: TRBV2; len: 11; CDR3aa: ASSGQKVAEAF
j_gene: TRBJ1-5; abundance: few; v_gene: TRBV27; len: 14; CDR3aa: ASSNLTVLYNQPQH
j_gene: TRBJ1-5; abundance: NA; v_gene: TRBV6-5; len: 13; CDR3aa: ASSYSRYSNQPQH
j_gene: TRBJ2-5; abundance: NA; v_gene: TRBV7-2; len: 10; CDR3aa: ASSSDRRAQY
j_gene: TRBJ2-1; abundance: NA; v_gene: TRBV5-4; len: 12; CDR3aa: ASSAGTDYNEQF
j_gene: TRBJ2-7; abundance: NA; v_gene: TRBV9; len: 14; CDR3aa: ASSANNGLAGYEQY
j_gene: TRBJ2-1; abundance: NA; v_gene: TRBV19; len: 14; CDR3aa: ASIRADRVSYNEQF
j_gene: TRBJ1-1; abundance: NA; v_gene: TRBV4-2; len: 14; CDR3aa: ASSPTGQGGATEAF
j_gene: TRBJ2-5; abundance: NA; v_gene: TRBV19; len: 13; CDR3aa: ASSIGGTSGETQY
j_gene: TRBJ2-1; abundance: NA; v_gene: TRBV28; len: 12; CDR3aa: ASRPTGSYNEQF
j_gene: TRBJ2-5; abundance: NA; v_gene: TRBV7-6; len: 15; CDR3aa: ASSKRPLGGNQETQY
j_gene: TRBJ2-3; abundance: NA; v_gene: TRBV5-4; len: 12; CDR3aa: ASSLTTSTDTQY
j_gene: TRBJ1-1; abundance: NA; v_gene: TRBV10-3; len: 12; CDR3aa: AITIQGEVAEAF
j_gene: TRBJ2-1; abundance: NA; v_gene: TRBV7-6; len: 14; CDR3aa: ASSSRTSGRYNEQF
j_gene: TRBJ2-3; abundance: NA; v_gene: TRBV18; len: 14; CDR3aa: ASSPQLGVVAHTQY
j_gene: TRBJ1-1; abundance: NA; v_gene: TRBV6-4; len: 12; CDR3aa: ASREQGANTEAF
j_gene: TRBJ1-4; abundance: NA; v_gene: TRBV11-2; len: 12; CDR3aa: ASSLGQGEEKLF
j_gene: TRBJ1-2; abundance: NA; v_gene: TRBV5-1; len: 17; CDR3aa: ASSFRQGELVQANYGYT
j_gene: TRBJ1-5; abundance: NA; v_gene: TRBV29-1; len: 11; CDR3aa: SVSTGGGQPQH
j_gene: TRBJ2-7; abundance: NA; v_gene: TRBV19; len: 14; CDR3aa: ASSIDSRRGIYEQY
j_gene: TRBJ1-2; abundance: NA; v_gene: TRBV28; len: 14; CDR3aa: ASSLIGTGGNYGYT
j_gene: TRBJ1-2; abundance: few; v_gene: TRBV6-1; len: 13; CDR3aa: ASSEAIGTFYGYT